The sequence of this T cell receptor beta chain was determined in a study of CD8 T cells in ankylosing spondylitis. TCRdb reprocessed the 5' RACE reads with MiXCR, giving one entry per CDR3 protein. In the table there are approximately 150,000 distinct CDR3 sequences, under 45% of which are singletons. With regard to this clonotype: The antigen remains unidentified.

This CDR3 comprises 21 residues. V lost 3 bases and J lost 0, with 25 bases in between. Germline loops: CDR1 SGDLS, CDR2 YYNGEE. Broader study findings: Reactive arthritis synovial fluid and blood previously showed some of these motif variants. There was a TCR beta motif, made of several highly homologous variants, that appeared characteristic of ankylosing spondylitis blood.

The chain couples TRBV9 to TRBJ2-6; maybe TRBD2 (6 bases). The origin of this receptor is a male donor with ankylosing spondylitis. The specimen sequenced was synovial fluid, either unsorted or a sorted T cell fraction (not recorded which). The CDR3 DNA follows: TGTGCCAGCAGCGCCCGAACCCAGGCGGGAATCCCTAACTCTGGGGCCAACGTCCTGACTTTC. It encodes CASSARTQAGIPNSGANVLTF.